One and the same sample provided the 14 T cell receptor beta chains below, sequenced in a study of response to subunit inactivated influenza vaccine. TCRdb reprocessed the RT-PCR reads via MiXCR and lists one record per CDR3 protein. Of just under 250,000 distinct CDR3 sequences listed, less than 15% are singletons. The sequencing used non-naive T cells sorted from PBMCs, collected approximately 15 days before vaccination. The receptors here all came from a man aged 50 to 59 who received an inactivated influenza vaccine.

A remark on this clonotype: The CDR3 end shows no conserved phenylalanine or tryptophan, and so a read error is likely. The genes are TRBV4-3 and TRBJ1-3; TRBD1 matches 9 bases. The CDR3 length is 16 residues. Germline CDR1 LGHNA, CDR2 YSLEER. V lost 2 bases and J lost 8; bases outside the gene matches: 10. The CDR3 loop reads CASSQFRDRVADTIYL. CDR3 coding DNA: TGCGCCAGCAGCCAATTCCGGGACAGGGTCGCAGACACCATATATCTT.

Concerning this clonotype: This likely comes from a read error, as the CDR3 has no conserved phenylalanine or tryptophan at its end. This chain links TRBV27 with TRBJ1-2; 8 bases are a match to TRBD1. Germline V gene data show CDR1 as MNHEY and CDR2 as SMNVEV (reference sequence). CDR3 length: 13 amino acids. V shed 6 bases, J shed 6 bases, and the junction held 6 bases outside the gene matches. DNA for the CDR3: TGTGCCAGCAGACCGACAGGGGACCATGGCTACACCTTA. This encodes CASRPTGDHGYTL.

This clonotype has just a few counts. The genes are TRBV15 and TRBJ2-7, with D tentatively TRBD2 (6 bases). The germline V gene encodes CDR1 LNHNV and CDR2 YYDKDF (reference sequence). This CDR3 is built from 16 residues. Trimming shortened V by 1 base and J by 0 bases, and 13 bases separated the two germline ends. CDR3 in amino acids: CATSRVGGLSSYEQYF. The CDR3 DNA reads TGTGCCACCAGCAGAGTGGGGGGTCTAAGCTCCTACGAGCAGTACTTC. Combining the CDR3 with reference TRBV15 and TRBJ2-7 gives the whole variable domain DAMVIQNPRYQVTQFGKPVTLSCSQTLNHNVMYWYQQKSSQAPKLLFHYYDKDFNNEADTPDNFQSRRPNTSFCFLDIRSPGLGDTAMYLCATSRVGGLSSYEQYFGPGTRLTVT.

This clonotype was recorded many times. J is TRBJ2-1 and V is TRBV5-1; D unresolved. Germline V gene sequence: CDR1 SGHRS, CDR2 YFSETQ. With 0 bases removed from V and 6 bases from J, the gap between germline ends came to 13 bases. CDR3 size: 15 residues. CDR3 nucleotides: TGCGCCAGCAGCTTGGTTGACCCTGCCCTCAATGAGCAGTTCTTC. Encoded protein: CASSLVDPALNEQFF.

CDR3 loop: CSARDWRGYEQYF. CDR3 bases: TGCAGTGCTAGAGATTGGCGAGGATACGAGCAGTACTTC. The rearrangement joins TRBV20-1 to TRBJ2-7; D unresolved. V was shortened by 0 bases and J by 4 bases, with 10 bases between the two germline ends. CDR1 is DFQATT, CDR2 SNEGSKA, per germline (reference sequence). CDR3 length: 13 residues.

The chain combines TRBV12-3 or TRBV12-4 with TRBJ2-3; the D is unclear. The V gene lost 6 bases and the J gene lost 3 bases, with 16 bases spanning the gap. This CDR3 has 15 residues. The CDR3 sequence is CASRPRTAVTDTQYF. CDR3 DNA sequence: TGTGCCAGCAGACCGAGGACCGCAGTAACAGATACGCAGTATTTT.

This clonotype was seen only a few times. This chain uses TRBV28 with TRBJ2-5; 7 bases align to TRBD1. This CDR3 spans 15 amino acids. Trimming took 3 bases from V and 5 from J; bases not matched to a gene: 9. Germline V gives CDR1 MDHEN, CDR2 SYDVKM. This CDR3 reads CASSFLDRASETQYF. CDR3 bases: TGTGCCAGCAGTTTTTTAGACAGGGCGTCGGAGACCCAGTACTTC.

The chain employs TRBV23-1 and TRBJ2-7; D perhaps matches TRBD1 (6 bases). TRBV23-1 has ORF status, its function being uncertain. V dropped 4 bases and J dropped 0 bases, with 16 bases sitting between them. The CDR3 is 16 residues long. CDR3 residues: CASSLPGTFSSYEQYF. The CDR3 DNA reads as TGCGCCAGCAGTCTTCCCGGGACATTCAGCTCCTACGAGCAGTACTTC.

The chain links TRBV15 to TRBJ1-6; 7 nucleotides agree with TRBD1. Germline CDR1 and CDR2: LNHNV and YYDKDF (reference sequence). This CDR3 comprises 14 residues. V lost 4 bases and J lost 7; bases outside the gene matches: 4. The CDR3 sequence: CATSKGAKNSPLHF. CDR3 DNA: TGTGCCACCAGCAAGGGGGCGAAGAATTCACCCCTCCACTTT.

This sequence joins TRBV7-2 and TRBJ2-7; 9 bases match TRBD1. Germline-derived CDR1 and CDR2 are SGHTA and FQGNSA. The CDR3 sequence is 14 residues long. Losses at the gene ends were 4 bases for V and 2 bases for J; bases not matched to a gene: 3. The CDR3 DNA reads as TGTGCCAGCAGCTATAACAGGGGGCCCTACGAGCAGTACTTC. Amino acid sequence: CASSYNRGPYEQYF.

This sequence joins TRBV28 and TRBJ1-6, with 8 bases aligning to TRBD1. Germline lookup yields CDR1 MDHEN and CDR2 SYDVKM. The CDR3 totals 15 residues. Losses at the gene ends were 7 bases for V and 6 bases for J; bases not matched to a gene: 8. CDR3 DNA: TGTGCCAGCAAAGTCGGAGACAGGGGTAATTCACCCCTCCACTTT. This encodes CASKVGDRGNSPLHF.

V usage is TRBV10-3 and J usage is TRBJ2-7; the D gene could be TRBD1 or TRBD2 (5 bases each). This CDR3 is 12 amino acids long. Germline CDR1 reads ENHRY; CDR2 reads SYGVKD. CDR3 region: CNSGRELYEQYF. The CDR3 DNA is TGTAATTCAGGGAGAGAGCTCTACGAGCAGTACTTC.

This clonotype was found a few times. The chain employs TRBV4-3 and TRBJ1-1; D is unclear. The CDR3 totals 13 residues. Between the trimmed V and J ends, which lost 4 bases and 1 base, there was a span of 7 bases. Germline V gene sequence: CDR1 LGHNA, CDR2 YSLEER. CDR3 DNA: TGCGCCAGCAGCCTCCGAACGAACACTGAAGCTTTCTTT. It translates to CASSLRTNTEAFF.

The genes are TRBV5-8 and TRBJ2-3, with 11 nucleotides matching TRBD1. V lost 4 bases and J lost 4; bases outside the gene matches: 5. The CDR3 contains 15 residues. Germline CDR1 SGHTS, CDR2 YDEGEE. The CDR3 is CASSGQGAYADTQYF. The CDR3 DNA sequence: TGTGCCAGCAGCGGACAGGGGGCGTACGCAGATACGCAGTATTTT. Full variable domain (rest looked up from reference TRBV5-8 and TRBJ2-3): EAGVTQSPTHLIKTRGQQATLRCSPISGHTSVYWYQQALGLGLQFLLWYDEGEERNRGNFPPRFSGRQFPNYSSELNVNALELEDSALYLCASSGQGAYADTQYFGPGTRLTVL.